A single sample is the source of the 26 T cell receptor beta chains below, sequenced in a study of T cell responses to AZD1222 COVID-19 vaccine. Clones were sequenced by immunoSEQ multiplex PCR, and TCRdb holds only the in-frame ones, with some missing. The sample lists 170,000 or so clones; approximately 92% were seen once. The specimen was peripheral blood, collected 28 days after the second dose of the MenACWY control vaccine. The receptors originated from an adult who received the MenACWY meningococcal vaccine as a control.

V is TRBV12-5 and J is TRBJ1-1, with D possibly TRBD1 on 5 matching bases. From germline, CDR1 is LGHNT and CDR2 FRNRAP. V was shortened by 7 bases and J by 0 bases, with 18 bases between the two germline ends. The CDR3 is 16 residues long. The CDR3 nucleotides are TGTGCTAGTGATCAGGGAGGCATGTCCATGAACACTGAAGCTTTCTTT. Amino acids: CASDQGGMSMNTEAFF.

This rearrangement joins TRBV10-2 to TRBJ1-2, with D possibly TRBD1 on 5 matching bases. Germline values: CDR1 WSHSY, CDR2 SAAADI. CDR3 length: 15 amino acids. Trimming shortened V by 6 bases and J by 3 bases, and 17 bases separated the two germline ends. This chain's CDR3 is CASRPKSGGDYGYTF. CDR3 coding DNA: TGCGCCAGCAGACCAAAAAGCGGGGGGGACTATGGCTACACCTTC.

Note on this clone: Distinct nucleotide sequences in the sample also encode this CDR3. The chain carries TRBV3-1 (or the pseudogene TRBV3-2) and TRBJ1-3; 8 bases match TRBD1. Trimming took 6 bases from V and 4 from J; bases not matched to a gene: 5. The CDR3 is 14 amino acids. Looked up from germline, CDR1 is LGHDT and CDR2 is YNNKEL (reference sequence). The CDR3 DNA reads TGTGCCAGCAGTCGTCAGGGGGCCGGAAACACCATATATTTT. Protein sequence: CASSRQGAGNTIYF.

The table lists this clone with a few counts. The chain joins TRBV9 to TRBJ2-5, with TRBD2 identical over 11 bases. In germline, CDR1 is SGDLS, CDR2 YYNGEE. V shed 0 bases, J shed 2 bases, and the junction held 6 bases outside the gene matches. This CDR3 has 17 amino acids. CDR3 protein: CASSVGASGGLQETQYF. CDR3 bases: TGTGCCAGCAGCGTAGGGGCTAGCGGGGGGCTACAAGAGACCCAGTACTTC. Full variable domain (remainder filled in from reference TRBV9 and TRBJ2-5): DSGVTQTPKHLITATGQRVTLRCSPRSGDLSVYWYQQSLDQGLQFLIQYYNGEERAKGNILERFSAQQFPDLHSELNLSSLELGDSALYFCASSVGASGGLQETQYFGPGTRLLVL.

The CDR3, as DNA: TGTGCCAGCAGCGGATTTAGGAATCAGGAGACCCAGTACTTC. Its protein product is CASSGFRNQETQYF. V and J are TRBV11-2 and TRBJ2-5; D remains unclear. Per germline, CDR1 SGHAT and CDR2 FQNNGV. This CDR3 contains 14 residues. The germline V and J ends were trimmed by 5 bases and 5 bases, with 15 bases remaining between them.

This chain connects TRBV6-5 to TRBJ2-3; D perhaps matches TRBD2 (6 bases). Trimming shortened V by 7 bases and J by 0 bases, and 11 bases separated the two germline ends. Per germline, CDR1 MNHEY and CDR2 SVGAGI. This CDR3 has 14 amino acids. The CDR3 loop reads CASTWAGSTDTQYF. The CDR3 DNA reads TGTGCCAGCACGTGGGCGGGGAGCACAGATACGCAGTATTTT.

V gene TRBV7-9 combines with J gene TRBJ2-7; D not certain. This CDR3 comprises 15 residues. V was shortened by 2 bases and J by 1 base, with 12 bases between the two germline ends. Germline V gene sequence: CDR1 SEHNR, CDR2 FQNEAQ (reference sequence). CDR3 coding DNA: TGTGCCAGCAGCTTATCGTCCGTCGGATCCTACGAGCAGTACTTC. Translated, it gives CASSLSSVGSYEQYF. Supplemented by reference TRBV7-9 and TRBJ2-7, the full variable domain reads DTGVSQNPRHKITKRGQNVTFRCDPISEHNRLYWYRQTLGQGPEFLTYFQNEAQLEKSRLLSDRFSAERPKGSFSTLEIQRTEQGDSAMYLCASSLSSVGSYEQYFGPGTRLTVT.

The rearrangement uses TRBV11-2 and TRBJ2-5, with 11 bases identical to TRBD2. Germline CDR1 is SGHAT and CDR2 is FQNNGV. Trimming took 2 bases from V and 2 from J; bases not matched to a gene: 7. This CDR3 region has 17 residues. The CDR3 DNA reads TGTGCCAGCAGCTTATTTGTCCTAGCGGGGGGACAAGAGACCCAGTACTTC. It codes for CASSLFVLAGGQETQYF.

The genes are TRBV11-3 and TRBJ1-2; D is possibly TRBD1 (6 bases). V was trimmed by 5 bases and J by 4 bases, leaving 11 bases between them. The CDR3 has 13 residues. Germline values: CDR1 SGHNT, CDR2 YENEEA. The CDR3 here is CASSQGQLYGYTF. The CDR3 DNA is TGTGCCAGCAGCCAAGGACAGCTCTATGGCTACACCTTC. Complete variable domain (other parts from reference TRBV11-3 and TRBJ1-2): EAGVVQSPRYKIIEKKQPVAFWCNPISGHNTLYWYLQNLGQGPELLIRYENEEAVDDSQLPKDRFSAERLKGVDSTLKIQPAELGDSAVYLCASSQGQLYGYTFGSGTRLTVV.

This chain links TRBV2 with TRBJ1-5, with no clear D. The CDR3 runs 14 residues. V lost 7 bases to trimming and J lost 2 bases, with 12 bases between them. Germline CDR1 reads SNHLY; CDR2 reads FYNNEI. This CDR3 reads CASTGNFGNQPQHF. The CDR3 DNA reads TGTGCCAGCACCGGGAACTTTGGCAATCAGCCCCAGCATTTT.

The V gene is TRBV28, the J gene TRBJ2-4; D unclear. Germline V gene data show CDR1 as MDHEN and CDR2 as SYDVKM. CDR3 length equals 16 residues. With 4 bases removed from V and 0 bases from J, the gap between germline ends came to 13 bases. The CDR3 nucleotides are TGTGCCAGCAGTTCCCGAGGCGCGTTAGCCAAAAACATTCAGTACTTC. Translation: CASSSRGALAKNIQYF.

The gene calls are TRBV6-6 and TRBJ1-1; no clear D gene. The V end was cut by 0 bases, the J end by 4 bases, with 9 bases between. The germline V gene encodes CDR1 MNHNY and CDR2 SVGAGI (reference sequence). The length of the CDR3 is 14 residues. CDR3 protein: CASSYSGESTEAFF. CDR3 coding DNA: TGTGCCAGCAGTTACTCAGGAGAATCCACTGAAGCTTTCTTT.

The V call is TRBV7-9, the J call TRBJ2-1; D is possibly TRBD1 (6 bases). Germline V CDR1 and CDR2: SEHNR, FQNEAQ (reference sequence). V lost 5 bases, J lost 8 bases, and 22 bases lay in between. The CDR3 is 16 residues long. The CDR3 reads CASSPPPRQVADEQFF. Written as DNA, the CDR3 is TGTGCCAGCAGCCCCCCACCCCGACAGGTTGCCGATGAGCAGTTCTTC.

The rearrangement joins TRBV7-6 to TRBJ1-1, with 7 bases matching TRBD1. Germline-derived CDR1 and CDR2 are SGHVS and FNYEAQ. V shed 5 bases, J shed 11 bases, and the junction held 8 bases outside the gene matches. The CDR3 sequence is 12 residues long. CDR3 in amino acids: CASSHLQGTAFF. Here the CDR3 DNA reads TGTGCCAGCAGCCATCTACAGGGGACCGCTTTCTTT. The full variable domain, completed using reference TRBV7-6 and TRBJ1-1, is GAGVSQSPRYKVTKRGQDVALRCDPISGHVSLYWYRQALGQGPEFLTYFNYEAQQDKSGLPNDRFSAERPEGSISTLTIQRTEQRDSAMYRCASSHLQGTAFFGQGTRLTVV.

The chain joins TRBV19 to TRBJ2-1; 9 nucleotides line up with TRBD1. The germline V gene encodes CDR1 LNHDA and CDR2 SQIVND (reference sequence). The CDR3 has 13 amino acids. V shed 6 bases, J shed 6 bases, and the junction held 3 bases outside the gene matches. The CDR3 DNA sequence: TGTGCCAGTAGGGACAGGGGAGTCAATGAGCAGTTCTTC. Encoded protein: CASRDRGVNEQFF.

The chain joins TRBV9 to TRBJ2-3; 15 positions match TRBD2. CDR1 is SGDLS and CDR2 is YYNGEE in the germline V gene. CDR3 length: 17 amino acids. The V and J ends lost 2 bases and 3 bases, in that order; junction bases with no gene match: 4. The CDR3 spells CASSVGLAGGATDTQYF. CDR3 bases: TGTGCCAGCAGCGTGGGACTAGCGGGGGGTGCGACAGATACGCAGTATTTT.

The rearrangement links TRBV28 to TRBJ2-5; D unresolved. Trimming left V 4 bases short and J 2 bases short, with 17 bases between. The CDR3 sequence is 16 residues long. Germline CDR1 reads MDHEN; CDR2 reads SYDVKM. CDR3 DNA: TGTGCCAGCAGTTACCTCGGACGGAACCTTCAAGAGACCCAGTACTTC. Translating it yields CASSYLGRNLQETQYF.

The rearrangement joins TRBV30 to TRBJ1-1; D call uncertain. Trimming left V 0 bases short and J 7 bases short, with 9 bases between. CDR3 length: 12 residues. Germline V lookup: CDR1 GTSNPN, CDR2 SVGIG (reference sequence). The CDR3 nucleotides are TGTGCCTGGAGTGTACCCGGGTATGAAGCTTTCTTT. Amino acid sequence: CAWSVPGYEAFF.

This chain uses TRBV7-2 with TRBJ2-4; TRBD2 aligns across 12 bases. The CDR3 totals 17 residues. In germline, CDR1 is SGHTA, CDR2 FQGNSA. Unmatched junction bases numbered 8, after V lost 5 bases and J lost 3 bases. The CDR3 DNA follows: TGTGCCAGCAGCCCCCGGACTAGCGGGGCTAACAAAAACATTCAGTACTTC. It encodes CASSPRTSGANKNIQYF.

V gene TRBV7-2 combines with J gene TRBJ1-5, with D perhaps matching TRBD1 (6 bases). Trimming shortened V by 4 bases and J by 7 bases, and 14 bases separated the two germline ends. Germline lookup yields CDR1 SGHTA and CDR2 FQGNSA. The CDR3 is 14 residues long. CDR3 loop: CASSYHRDGQPQHF. CDR3 nucleotide sequence: TGTGCCAGCAGCTACCACAGGGATGGACAGCCCCAGCATTTT.

The chain couples TRBV19 to TRBJ2-7, with D maybe TRBD1 (6 bases). The CDR3 runs to 15 residues. Trimming left V 3 bases short and J 2 bases short, with 14 bases between. Germline CDR1 is LNHDA and CDR2 is SQIVND (reference sequence). The CDR3 here is CASSMGTNTPYEQYF. The CDR3 DNA is TGTGCCAGTAGTATGGGGACAAACACTCCCTACGAGCAGTACTTC. The full variable domain, with the rest looked up from reference TRBV19 and TRBJ2-7, is DGGITQSPKYLFRKEGQNVTLSCEQNLNHDAMYWYRQDPGQGLRLIYYSQIVNDFQKGDIAEGYSVSREKKESFPLTVTSAQKNPTAFYLCASSMGTNTPYEQYFGPGTRLTVT.

The gene calls are TRBV28 and TRBJ1-4, with D unclear. Germline V CDR1 and CDR2: MDHEN, SYDVKM. V lost 5 bases and J 4 bases, leaving 17 bases between the germline ends. The CDR3 loop spans 16 amino acids. CDR3 sequence: CASSRRLGVGNEKLFF. The CDR3, as DNA: TGTGCCAGCAGTCGCCGATTGGGCGTCGGTAATGAAAAACTGTTTTTT.

The rearrangement links TRBV5-1 to TRBJ1-3, with D tentatively TRBD1 (5 bases). Germline CDR1 is SGHRS and CDR2 is YFSETQ. Trimming shortened V by 2 bases and J by 3 bases, and 9 bases separated the two germline ends. This CDR3 has 14 residues. CDR3 in DNA: TGCGCCAGCAGCTTCCAAGGGGATGGAAACACCATATATTTT. It translates to CASSFQGDGNTIYF.

The chain employs TRBV5-1 and TRBJ1-1; weak D call: TRBD1 (5 bases). The germline V gene encodes CDR1 SGHRS and CDR2 YFSETQ. This CDR3 region has 14 residues. Trimming removed 0 bases from V and 2 bases from J, with 8 bases in between. The DNA for the CDR3 is TGCGCCAGCAGCTTGGCGGGGCACAACACTGAAGCTTTCTTT. Translating it yields CASSLAGHNTEAFF.

The count of this clone is one. The same CDR3 can be traced to other DNA sequences in this sample. The genes are TRBV29-1 and TRBJ1-5, with 9 bases identical to TRBD1. Germline-derived CDR1 and CDR2 are SQVTM and ANQGSEA. Trimming removed 6 bases from V and 3 bases from J; junction bases left unmatched: 3. The CDR3 has 13 amino acids. The CDR3 nucleotides are TGCAGCGTGGGACAGGGAAACAATCAGCCCCAGCATTTT. This gives the protein CSVGQGNNQPQHF. Supplemented by reference TRBV29-1 and TRBJ1-5, the full variable domain reads SAVISQKPSRDICQRGTSLTIQCQVDSQVTMMFWYRQQPGQSLTLIATANQGSEATYESGFVIDKFPISRPNLTFSTLTVSNMSPEDSSIYLCSVGQGNNQPQHFGDGTRLSIL.

The J gene is TRBJ2-2, the V gene TRBV9; D is uncertain. Trimming shortened V by 7 bases and J by 2 bases, and 9 bases separated the two germline ends. CDR1 and CDR2 from the germline V gene are SGDLS and YYNGEE. This CDR3 has 13 residues. The CDR3 is CASAEENTGELFF. The DNA of the CDR3 is TGTGCCAGCGCCGAGGAAAACACCGGGGAGCTGTTTTTT.